The present T cell receptor (beta chain) was sequenced within a study of cytomegalovirus exposure and HLA in healthy donors. V shed 3 bases and J 5 bases; nucleotides not matched to a gene: 9. CDR1 and CDR2 from the germline V gene are MDHEN and SYDVKM. This CDR3 contains 16 residues. Repertoires were generated with immunoSEQ multiplex PCR, while TCRdb's copy carries only in-frame clones and drops some. Of around 69,000 clones listed, nearly 96% were seen once; the top ten hold roughly 4.7%. The TCR comes from a young woman in good health and CMV-seropositive. Input material: PBMCs. The V and J genes are TRBV28 and TRBJ1-3; 8 bases agree with TRBD1. The CDR3 region is CASSFGGQGVRNTIYF. The DNA of the CDR3 is TGTGCCAGCAGTTTTGGCGGACAGGGAGTAAGAAACACCATATATTTT.